One and the same sample provided the 5 T cell receptor beta chains below, sequenced in a study of blood T cell repertoires in COVID-19. Method: immunoSEQ multiplex PCR; TCRdb's copy keeps in-frame clones and lacks some. The sample includes some 120,000 clones, roughly 90% of them seen just once. Material: peripheral blood. The receptors derive from a woman at least 80 years old with acute or convalescent COVID-19.

The V and J genes are TRBV4-1 and TRBJ1-1; 9 nucleotides match TRBD1. From germline, CDR1 is MGHRA and CDR2 YSYEKL. This CDR3 comprises 15 residues. V was pared by 6 bases and J by 6 bases, with 11 bases of the junction left unmatched. CDR3 nucleotides: TGCGCCAGCAGACCCGACAGGGGGTCCCCCGCTGAAGCTTTCTTT. Its translation is CASRPDRGSPAEAFF.

V is TRBV19 and J is TRBJ2-4, with D maybe TRBD2 (6 bases). V lost 1 base to trimming and J lost 5 bases, with 15 bases between them. Germline lookup yields CDR1 LNHDA and CDR2 SQIVND (reference sequence). The CDR3 has 16 amino acids. The CDR3 loop is CASSIVAASGENIQYF. The CDR3 bases are TGTGCCAGTAGTATAGTAGCAGCGTCGGGGGAAAACATTCAGTACTTC.

The V gene is TRBV7-2, the J gene TRBJ2-6, with TRBD1 as a possible D gene (6 bases). Germline V gene lookup returns CDR1 SGHTA and CDR2 FQGNSA. V was trimmed by 5 bases and J by 2 bases, leaving 13 bases between them. This CDR3 is built from 16 residues. As DNA, the CDR3 is TGTGCCAGCAGCCAGAAGCAGGGGACTGGGGCCAACGTCCTGACTTTC. This codes for CASSQKQGTGANVLTF.

The V call is TRBV4-1, the J call TRBJ1-5; D perhaps matches TRBD1 (6 bases). Germline V CDR1 and CDR2: MGHRA, YSYEKL. There are 15 residues in the CDR3. Trimming took 2 bases from V and 2 from J, leaving 10 bases between them. The CDR3 sequence is CASSQSGGGNQPQHF. For the CDR3, the DNA is TGCGCCAGCAGCCAAAGTGGGGGCGGCAATCAGCCCCAGCATTTT.

The genes are TRBV5-1 and TRBJ2-7; the D gene is possibly TRBD2 (7 bases). Trimming shortened V by 0 bases and J by 3 bases, and 16 bases separated the two germline ends. The length of the CDR3 is 16 residues. Germline assignment: CDR1 SGHRS and CDR2 YFSETQ. The CDR3 loop reads CASSLALGGPYYEQYF. The CDR3 coding sequence is TGCGCCAGCAGCTTGGCCCTGGGGGGGCCCTACTACGAGCAGTACTTC.